This TCR beta chain originates from a study of siplizumab effects on memory and regulatory T cells (dated by TCRdb to the late 2010s). Background on the whole study: The study looked at the effect of siplizumab, an anti-CD2 antibody, on alloreactive T-cell subsets in allogeneic mixed lymphocyte reactions made from human PBMCs.

Overall results and qualifications from the work: Whether proliferating Tregs from siplizumab cultures actually had suppressive function was not functionally confirmed. Among mappable alloreactive CD4+ clones, an average Treg-derived fraction of over 60% was observed with siplizumab, compared with less than 35% in control reactions. For roughly 75-95% of proliferating CD4+ or CD8+ clones, no naive or memory phenotype could be assigned. Unstimulated naive T cells appeared to be more diverse than memory T cells, and naive cells seemed to make a substantial contribution to the alloresponse. Because sequences at frequencies below about 10^-5 were poorly captured, only a minor fraction of alloreactive clones could be mapped back to unstimulated subsets. Siplizumab significantly reduced the cumulative frequency of alloreactive sequences traceable to unstimulated CD4+ memory T cells.

The library was made by the immunoSEQ multiplex PCR assay. Roughly 9.8 x 10^4 TCR templates per sample were assayed on the deep sequencing platform. Genomic DNA extracted from sorted T cells was used for TCRbeta CDR3 sequencing. As for the original processing: The R programming language was used for the clonal analysis of the TCRbeta CDR3 data. Alloreactive CD4+ and CD8+ clones were identified by comparing unstimulated samples to CFSE-low samples taken after the reaction. Regulatory or non-regulatory origin of alloreactive CD4+ clones was assigned by matching sequences to the sorted unstimulated Treg and non-Treg repertoires. TCRdb re-hosts the immuneACCESS table, in-frame sequences only. Its copies lack some clones; in the studies checked, an unresolved V gene accounts for under half of them, and the cause for the rest is not known. V and J calls and clone size are copied from that table; D and trimming were computed from the DNA. The sample table shows 110,000 or so clones, and around 92% are seen once. 0.65% to 0.9% of the sample goes to the ten largest clones.

Per the germline V gene, SNHLY is the CDR1 and FYNNEI is the CDR2. Between the V and J ends, shortened by 4 bases and 7 bases respectively, the junction contains 13 bases. The CDR3 starts with the cysteine, ends with the phenylalanine, and has 13 residues. Only CDR3 DNA remains: 39 bases, in frame from the first base. As for this clone: No cognate antigen has been identified for it. Per-base quality was not reported, and no clone a single base away is much larger than it.

Sorted unstimulated T cells and proliferating T cells recovered from mixed lymphocyte reactions were subjected to TCRbeta CDR3 sequencing. Fresh whole blood from fewer than 11 HLA-typed healthy donors was used to isolate PBMCs. To map where alloreactive clones came from, unstimulated CD4+ regulatory T cells were FACS-sorted. The receptor was derived from a human donor in good health. This receptor chain uses TRBV2 and TRBJ2-5; the D segment could be TRBD2, given 5 matching bases. The sequenced sample consisted of Tregs sorted from blood. For the CDR3, the sequence is CASSVAGLPTQYF. The DNA is TGTGCCAGCAGTGTTGCGGGTCTTCCGACCCAGTACTTC.